These 15 T cell receptor beta chains were sequenced from one sample in a study of cytomegalovirus exposure and HLA in healthy donors. PCR primers comprised 60 Vbeta and 13 Jbeta primers. Clones were sequenced by immunoSEQ multiplex PCR, and TCRdb holds only the in-frame ones, with some missing. The sample lists approximately 77,000 clones; 75% were seen once. The sequencing sample was made of PBMCs. The receptor set was obtained from a woman between 35 and 50 years old in good health and CMV-seronegative.

The gene calls are TRBV10-3 and TRBJ2-2; 10 bases line up with TRBD2. The CDR3 sequence is 19 residues long. The germline V gene has CDR1 ENHRY and CDR2 SYGVKD. The V and J ends lost 6 bases and 0 bases, in that order; junction bases with no gene match: 13. The CDR3 here is CAIRRIAGGPFANTGELFF. As DNA, the CDR3 is TGTGCCATCAGGCGAATAGCGGGAGGACCGTTCGCGAACACCGGGGAGCTGTTTTTT.

This chain links TRBV5-6 with TRBJ2-5, with a possible D match to TRBD1 (5 bases). V was pared by 2 bases and J by 2 bases, with 13 bases between. In germline, CDR1 is SGHDT, CDR2 YYEEEE. The CDR3 sequence is 15 residues long. For the CDR3, the DNA is TGTGCCAGCAGCTTACCCCTCCGACAGCAAGAGACCCAGTACTTC. Amino acids: CASSLPLRQQETQYF.

In the case of this clone: Relative to the germline gene, one junction end is altered; a read error may explain this. This chain joins TRBV30 and TRBJ1-2, with 8 nucleotides matching TRBD1. The CDR3 is 11 residues long. CDR1 GTSNPN and CDR2 SVGIG come from the germline V gene (reference sequence). CDR3 in amino acids: CAWEQGGRSQF. The CDR3 coding sequence is TGTGCCTGGGAACAGGGGGGTAGGAGTCAGTTC. Together with reference TRBV30 and TRBJ1-2, the CDR3 gives the full variable domain: SQTIHQWPATLVQPVGSPLSLECTVEGTSNPNLYWYRQAAGRGLQLLFYSVGIGQISSEVPQNLSASRPQDRQFILSSKKLLLSDSGFYLCAWEQGGRSQFGSGTRLTVV.

This clone has more than one count but fewer than ten. V gene TRBV9 combines with J gene TRBJ1-1; D may be TRBD1 (5 bases). The CDR3 is 13 residues long. The V end lost 6 bases, the J end lost 1 base, and 10 bases lay between the germline ends. Germline lookup yields CDR1 SGDLS and CDR2 YYNGEE. CDR3 residues: CASTSGTNTEAFF. CDR3 coding DNA: TGTGCCAGCACCAGCGGGACGAACACTGAAGCTTTCTTT.

The chain uses TRBV18 and TRBJ2-4; weak D call: TRBD1 (6 bases). Germline loops: CDR1 KGHSH, CDR2 LQKENI. Trimming left V 1 base short and J 10 bases short, with 20 bases between. The length of the CDR3 is 16 residues. The CDR3 coding sequence is TGTGCCAGCTCACCACAACCGACAGGTTCCAAGGGGATTCAGTACTTC. It translates to CASSPQPTGSKGIQYF. Full variable domain (rest looked up from reference TRBV18 and TRBJ2-4): NAGVMQNPRHLVRRRGQEARLRCSPMKGHSHVYWYRQLPEEGLKFMVYLQKENIIDESGMPKERFSAEFPKEGPSILRIQQVVRGDSAAYFCASSPQPTGSKGIQYFGAGTRLSVL.

The chain is built from TRBV7-9 and TRBJ2-7, with 7 nucleotides matching TRBD1. The CDR3 covers 14 residues. The V gene's germline CDR1 is SEHNR and CDR2 FQNEAQ (reference sequence). V lost 5 bases and J lost 5; bases outside the gene matches: 9. In DNA form, the CDR3 reads TGTGCCAGCAGCCTAACAACAGGGGTCCACGAGCAGTACTTC. Protein sequence: CASSLTTGVHEQYF.

The chain has TRBV2 and TRBJ2-7; TRBD2 matches at 13 bases. Germline CDR1 and CDR2: SNHLY and FYNNEI. V lost 3 bases and J lost 4; bases outside the gene matches: 3. This CDR3 region has 15 residues. The CDR3 DNA sequence: TGTGCCAGCAGTGAGGGACTAGCGGGATTTTACGAGCAGTACTTC. It specifies CASSEGLAGFYEQYF. Using reference TRBV2 and TRBJ2-7 for the parts outside the CDR3, the full variable domain is EPEVTQTPSHQVTQMGQEVILRCVPISNHLYFYWYRQILGQKVEFLVSFYNNEISEKSEIFDDQFSVERPDGSNFTLKIRSTKLEDSAMYFCASSEGLAGFYEQYFGPGTRLTVT.

The V call is TRBV6-1, the J call TRBJ2-5; the D is unclear. With the DNA end fitting TRBJ2-7 better, the J assignment may be wrong. The CDR3 totals 11 residues. CDR1 and CDR2 from the germline V gene are MNHNS and SASEGT. CDR3 nucleotides: TGTGCCAGCAGTCCGTCCTACGAGCAGTACTTC. It encodes CASSPSYEQYF.

The chain uses TRBV5-6 and TRBJ2-3; the match to TRBD2 covers 9 bases. Germline assignment: CDR1 SGHDT and CDR2 YYEEEE. Trimming cost V 1 base and J 6 bases; bases outside gene matches: 9. This CDR3 region has 16 residues. Here the CDR3 reads CASSLIFAGGLDTQYF. CDR3 in DNA: TGTGCCAGCAGCTTGATTTTTGCGGGGGGGCTTGATACGCAGTATTTT. The variable domain in full, completed from reference TRBV5-6 and TRBJ2-3, reads DAGVTQSPTHLIKTRGQQVTLRCSPKSGHDTVSWYQQALGQGPQFIFQYYEEEERQRGNFPDRFSGHQFPNYSSELNVNALLLGDSALYLCASSLIFAGGLDTQYFGPGTRLTVL.

V is TRBV30 and J is TRBJ1-5; 8 bases line up with TRBD1. The J segment lost 6 bases and the V segment lost 2 bases, leaving 3 bases of the junction unmatched. This CDR3 has 13 residues. From germline, CDR1 is GTSNPN and CDR2 SVGIG (reference sequence). The CDR3 sequence: CAWSSDRVQPQHF. CDR3 DNA: TGTGCCTGGAGTTCGGACAGGGTTCAGCCCCAGCATTTT. The full variable domain, rest sourced from reference TRBV30 and TRBJ1-5, is SQTIHQWPATLVQPVGSPLSLECTVEGTSNPNLYWYRQAAGRGLQLLFYSVGIGQISSEVPQNLSASRPQDRQFILSSKKLLLSDSGFYLCAWSSDRVQPQHFGDGTRLSIL.

This chain connects TRBV28 to TRBJ2-7; weak D call: TRBD2 (7 bases). V lost 0 bases and J lost 3, with 18 bases in between. The CDR3 spans 17 residues. CDR1 and CDR2 (germline): MDHEN, SYDVKM. In DNA form, the CDR3 reads TGTGCCAGCAGTTTATGGGGAGGGACATCCACCTTCTACGAGCAGTACTTC. Encoded protein: CASSLWGGTSTFYEQYF.

Written as DNA, the CDR3 is TGTGCCAGCAGCCGCCCCACAGGGGTTAACTATGGCTACACCTTC. It codes for CASSRPTGVNYGYTF. The chain recombines TRBV5-4 with TRBJ1-2, with 7 bases matching TRBD1. The CDR3 extends over 15 amino acids. The J segment lost 1 base and the V segment lost 4 bases, leaving 7 bases of the junction unmatched. Germline assignment: CDR1 SGHNT and CDR2 YYREEE (reference sequence).

The rearrangement uses TRBV4-3 and TRBJ2-5, with a weak D call TRBD1 (6 bases). CDR1 and CDR2 from the germline V gene are LGHNA and YSLEER. The CDR3 is 14 residues long. The ends were cut back, 1 base at V and 1 base at J, with 7 bases in the middle. Here the CDR3 DNA reads TGCGCCAGCAGCCAAGGACAGGTCCAAGAGACCCAGTACTTC. Translating it yields CASSQGQVQETQYF.

This clone has a single count. The chain links TRBV9 to TRBJ1-2; perhaps TRBD1 as D (6 bases). Trimming shortened V by 4 bases and J by 8 bases, and 21 bases separated the two germline ends. Looked up from germline, CDR1 is SGDLS and CDR2 is YYNGEE. CDR3 length: 15 residues. The CDR3 here is CASSTIRGGAEGYTF. CDR3 in DNA: TGTGCCAGCAGCACCATCAGAGGGGGGGCGGAAGGCTACACCTTC.

This clone has a single count. J is TRBJ2-7 and V is TRBV4-3, with TRBD2 identical over 8 bases. Germline trimming cut 0 bases from V and 1 base from J; bases unmatched to any gene: 8. This CDR3 has 17 amino acids. Looked up from germline, CDR1 is LGHNA and CDR2 is YSLEER. The chain's CDR3 is CASSQDLGSGTSYEQYF. DNA of the CDR3: TGCGCCAGCAGCCAAGATTTAGGTAGCGGGACATCCTACGAGCAGTACTTC.